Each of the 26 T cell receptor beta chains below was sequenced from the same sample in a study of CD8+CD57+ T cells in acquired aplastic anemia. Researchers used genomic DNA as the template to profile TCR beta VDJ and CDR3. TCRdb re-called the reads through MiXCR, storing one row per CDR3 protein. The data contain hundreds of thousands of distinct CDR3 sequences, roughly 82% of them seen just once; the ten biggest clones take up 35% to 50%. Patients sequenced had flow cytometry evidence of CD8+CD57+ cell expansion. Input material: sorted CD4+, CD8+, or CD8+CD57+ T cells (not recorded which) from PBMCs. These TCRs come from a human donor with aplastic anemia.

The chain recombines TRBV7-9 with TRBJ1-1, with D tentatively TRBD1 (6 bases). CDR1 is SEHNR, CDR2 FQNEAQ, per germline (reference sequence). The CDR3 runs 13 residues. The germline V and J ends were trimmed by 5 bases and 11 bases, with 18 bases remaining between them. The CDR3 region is CASSPGGGLEAFF. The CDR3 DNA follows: TGTGCCAGCAGCCCGGGCGGGGGCCTGGAGGCTTTCTTT.

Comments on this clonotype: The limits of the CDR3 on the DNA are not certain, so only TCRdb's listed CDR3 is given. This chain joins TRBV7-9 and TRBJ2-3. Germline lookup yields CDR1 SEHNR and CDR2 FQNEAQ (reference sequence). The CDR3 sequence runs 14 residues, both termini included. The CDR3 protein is CASSLGEAQYFGHF.

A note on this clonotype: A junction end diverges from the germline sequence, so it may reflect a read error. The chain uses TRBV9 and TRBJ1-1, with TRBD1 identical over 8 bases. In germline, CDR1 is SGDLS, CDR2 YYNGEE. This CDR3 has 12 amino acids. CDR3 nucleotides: TGTGCCAGCGCAACAGGGGGGAATAATGCTTACTTC. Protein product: CASATGGNNAYF.

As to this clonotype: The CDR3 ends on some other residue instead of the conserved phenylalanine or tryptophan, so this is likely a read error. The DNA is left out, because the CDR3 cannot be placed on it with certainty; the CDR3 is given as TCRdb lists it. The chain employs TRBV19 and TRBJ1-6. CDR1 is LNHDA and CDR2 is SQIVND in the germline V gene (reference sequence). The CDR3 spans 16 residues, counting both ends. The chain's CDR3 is CASSLAGGAYNEHFLV.

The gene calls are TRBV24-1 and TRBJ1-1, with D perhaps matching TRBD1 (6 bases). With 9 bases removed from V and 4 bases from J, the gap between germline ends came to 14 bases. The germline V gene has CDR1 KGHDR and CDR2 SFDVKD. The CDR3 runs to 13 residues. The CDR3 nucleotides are TGTGCCACCTTGGCAGGGGACACCACTGAAGCTTTCTTT. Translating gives CATLAGDTTEAFF.

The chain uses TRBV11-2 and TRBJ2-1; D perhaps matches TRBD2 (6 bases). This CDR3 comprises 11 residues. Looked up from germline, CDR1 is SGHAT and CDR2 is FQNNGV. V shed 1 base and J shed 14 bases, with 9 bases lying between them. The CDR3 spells CASSLGLAEFF. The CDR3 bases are TGTGCCAGCAGCTTAGGGTTAGCGGAGTTCTTC. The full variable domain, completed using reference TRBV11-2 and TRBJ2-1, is EAGVAQSPRYKIIEKRQSVAFWCNPISGHATLYWYQQILGQGPKLLIQFQNNGVVDDSQLPKDRFSAERLKGVDSTLKIQPAKLEDSAVYLCASSLGLAEFFGPGTRLTVL.

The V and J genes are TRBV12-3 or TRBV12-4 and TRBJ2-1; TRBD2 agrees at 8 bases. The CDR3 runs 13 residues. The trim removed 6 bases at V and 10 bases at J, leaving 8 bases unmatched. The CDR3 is CASSVGTRGEQFF. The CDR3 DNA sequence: TGTGCCAGCAGCGTCGGGACTAGGGGCGAGCAGTTCTTC.

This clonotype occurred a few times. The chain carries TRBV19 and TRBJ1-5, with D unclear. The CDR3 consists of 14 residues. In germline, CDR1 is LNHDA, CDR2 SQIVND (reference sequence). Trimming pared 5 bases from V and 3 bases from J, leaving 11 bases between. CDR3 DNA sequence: TGTGCCAGTAGTTTTCGGGGTCACAATCAGCCCCAGCATTTT. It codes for CASSFRGHNQPQHF.

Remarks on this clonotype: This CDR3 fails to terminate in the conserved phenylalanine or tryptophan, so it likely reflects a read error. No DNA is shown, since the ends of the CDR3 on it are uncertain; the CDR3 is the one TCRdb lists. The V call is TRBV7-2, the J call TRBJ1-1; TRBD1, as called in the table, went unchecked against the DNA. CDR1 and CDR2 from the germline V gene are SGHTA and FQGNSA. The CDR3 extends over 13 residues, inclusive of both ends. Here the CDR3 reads CASSLAGPNSPLY.

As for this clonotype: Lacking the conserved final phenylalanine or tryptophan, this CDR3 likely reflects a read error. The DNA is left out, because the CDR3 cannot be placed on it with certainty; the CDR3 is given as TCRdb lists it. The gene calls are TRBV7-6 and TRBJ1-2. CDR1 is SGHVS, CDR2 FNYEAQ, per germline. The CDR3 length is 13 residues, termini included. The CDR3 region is CASSHDSGGGYTY.

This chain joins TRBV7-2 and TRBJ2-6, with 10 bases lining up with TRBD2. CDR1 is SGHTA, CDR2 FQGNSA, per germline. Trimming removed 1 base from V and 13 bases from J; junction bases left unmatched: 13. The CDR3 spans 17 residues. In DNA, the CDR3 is TGTGCCAGCAGCTTAGAAAGCGGGGGGGCCACAGATACGGTCCTGACTTTC. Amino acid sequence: CASSLESGGATDTVLTF.

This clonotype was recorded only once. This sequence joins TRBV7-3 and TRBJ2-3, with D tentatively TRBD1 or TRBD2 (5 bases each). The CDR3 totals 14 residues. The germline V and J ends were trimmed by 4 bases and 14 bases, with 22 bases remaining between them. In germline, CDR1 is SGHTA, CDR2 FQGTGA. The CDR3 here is CASSSAGASGEPYF. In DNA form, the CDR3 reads TGTGCCAGCAGCTCTGCCGGGGCTTCGGGTGAGCCGTATTTT.

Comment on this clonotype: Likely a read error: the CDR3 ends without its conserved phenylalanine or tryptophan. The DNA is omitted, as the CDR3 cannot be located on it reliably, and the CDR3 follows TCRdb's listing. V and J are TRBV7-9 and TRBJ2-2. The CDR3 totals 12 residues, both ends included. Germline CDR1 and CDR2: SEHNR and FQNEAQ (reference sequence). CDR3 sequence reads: CASSLVPGGRFY.

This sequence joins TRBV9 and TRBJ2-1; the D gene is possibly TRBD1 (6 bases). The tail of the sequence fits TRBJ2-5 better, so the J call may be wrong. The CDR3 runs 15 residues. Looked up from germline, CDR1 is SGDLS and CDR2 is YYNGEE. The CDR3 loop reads CASSELTGSQETQYF. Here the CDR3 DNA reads TGTGCCAGCAGCGAACTTACAGGGAGCCAAGAGACCCAGTACTTC.

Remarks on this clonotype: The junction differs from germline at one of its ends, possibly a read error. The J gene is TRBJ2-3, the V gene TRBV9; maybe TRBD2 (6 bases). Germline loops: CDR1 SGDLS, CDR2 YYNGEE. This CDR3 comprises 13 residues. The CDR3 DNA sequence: TGTGCCAGCAGCGACACCGACCCCCGGGACTCCCGCTTT. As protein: CASSDTDPRDSRF.

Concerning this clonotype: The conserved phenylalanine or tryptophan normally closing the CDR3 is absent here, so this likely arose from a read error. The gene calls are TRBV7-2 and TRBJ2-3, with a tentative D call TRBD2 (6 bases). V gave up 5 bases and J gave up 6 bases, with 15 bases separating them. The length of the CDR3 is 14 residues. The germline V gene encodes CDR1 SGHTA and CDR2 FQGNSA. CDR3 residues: CASSLAGSPDTQYL. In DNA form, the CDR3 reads TGTGCCAGCAGCCTCGCGGGAAGTCCCGATACGCAGTATCTT.

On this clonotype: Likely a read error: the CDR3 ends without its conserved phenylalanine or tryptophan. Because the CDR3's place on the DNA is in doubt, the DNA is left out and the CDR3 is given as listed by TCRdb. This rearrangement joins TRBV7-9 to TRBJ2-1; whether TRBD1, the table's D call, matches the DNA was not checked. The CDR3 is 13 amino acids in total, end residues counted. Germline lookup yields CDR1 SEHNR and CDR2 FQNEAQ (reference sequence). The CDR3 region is CASSFQRSRGHDL.

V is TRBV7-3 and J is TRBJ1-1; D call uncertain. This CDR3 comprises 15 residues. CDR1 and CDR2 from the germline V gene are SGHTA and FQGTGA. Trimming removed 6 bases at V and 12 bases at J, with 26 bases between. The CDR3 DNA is TGTGCCAGCAGAATAGATGTGAACGGCGACACTCACTCTTTCTTT. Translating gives CASRIDVNGDTHSFF.

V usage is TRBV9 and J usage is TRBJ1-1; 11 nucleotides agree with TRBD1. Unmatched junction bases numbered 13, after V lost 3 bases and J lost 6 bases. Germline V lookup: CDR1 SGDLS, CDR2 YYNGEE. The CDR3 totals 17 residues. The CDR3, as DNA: TGTGCCAGCAGCGACGGACAGGGGGCAGGTGGAAAACCTGAAGCTTTCTTT. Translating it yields CASSDGQGAGGKPEAFF. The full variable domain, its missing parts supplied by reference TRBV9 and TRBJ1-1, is DSGVTQTPKHLITATGQRVTLRCSPRSGDLSVYWYQQSLDQGLQFLIQYYNGEERAKGNILERFSAQQFPDLHSELNLSSLELGDSALYFCASSDGQGAGGKPEAFFGQGTRLTVV.

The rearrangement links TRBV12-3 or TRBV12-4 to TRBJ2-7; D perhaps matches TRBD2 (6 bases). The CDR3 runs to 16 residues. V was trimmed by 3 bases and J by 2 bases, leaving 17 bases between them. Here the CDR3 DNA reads TGTGCCAGCAGTTTTTTTGGGCGGGAAGTCGCCTACGAGCAGTACGTC. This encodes CASSFFGREVAYEQYV.

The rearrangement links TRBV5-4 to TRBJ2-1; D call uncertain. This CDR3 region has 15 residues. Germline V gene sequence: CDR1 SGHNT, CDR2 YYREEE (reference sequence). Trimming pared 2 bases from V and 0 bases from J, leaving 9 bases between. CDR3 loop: CASSFTTGSYNEQFF. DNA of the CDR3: TGTGCCAGCAGCTTTACTACGGGCTCCTACAATGAGCAGTTCTTC.

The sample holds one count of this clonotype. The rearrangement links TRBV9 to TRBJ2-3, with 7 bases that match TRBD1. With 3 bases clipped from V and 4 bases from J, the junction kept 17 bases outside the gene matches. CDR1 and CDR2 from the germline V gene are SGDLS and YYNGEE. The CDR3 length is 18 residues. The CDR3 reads CASSDGGQSTDTPDTQYF. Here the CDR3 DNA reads TGTGCCAGCAGCGATGGGGGACAGAGCACAGATACGCCAGATACGCAGTATTTT.

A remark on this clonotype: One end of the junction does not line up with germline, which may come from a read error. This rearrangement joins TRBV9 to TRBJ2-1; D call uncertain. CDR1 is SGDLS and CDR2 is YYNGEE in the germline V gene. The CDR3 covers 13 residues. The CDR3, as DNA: TGCGCCAGCAGCCATCCTTATTACAATGAGCAGTTCTTC. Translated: CASSHPYYNEQFF.

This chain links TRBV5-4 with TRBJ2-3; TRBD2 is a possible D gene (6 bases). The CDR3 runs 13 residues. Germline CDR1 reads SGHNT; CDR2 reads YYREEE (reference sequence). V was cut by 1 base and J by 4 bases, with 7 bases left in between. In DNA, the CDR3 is TGTGCCAGCAGCTTGTCTAGCGCAGATACGCAGTATTTT. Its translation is CASSLSSADTQYF.

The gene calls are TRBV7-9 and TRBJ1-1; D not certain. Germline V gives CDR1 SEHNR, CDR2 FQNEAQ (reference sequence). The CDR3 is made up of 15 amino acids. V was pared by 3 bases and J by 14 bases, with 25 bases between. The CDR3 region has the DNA TGTGCCAGCAGCTTGGAGCGGGCCGGGCACGTATATGGCTTCTTT. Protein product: CASSLERAGHVYGFF.

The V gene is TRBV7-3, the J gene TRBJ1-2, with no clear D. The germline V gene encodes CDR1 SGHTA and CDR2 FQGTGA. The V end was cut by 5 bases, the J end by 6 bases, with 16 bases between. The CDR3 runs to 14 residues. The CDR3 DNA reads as TGTGCCAGCAGCAATACAGCGGGGAAGGATGGCTACACCTTC. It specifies CASSNTAGKDGYTF.